The clone carrying this T cell receptor beta chain was observed many times. The antigen is unknown. Using its own MiXCR run on the 5' RACE reads, TCRdb lists one record per CDR3 protein. In the table there are some 710,000 distinct CDR3 sequences, around 6.1% of which are singletons. V was clipped by 8 bases and J by 4 bases; unmatched bases: 5. Germline V gene lookup returns CDR1 MNHEY and CDR2 SMNVEV (reference sequence). The CDR3 is made up of 13 amino acids. The record originates from a study of identical twins. Overall study results and limits: An excess of low generation probability was shown by twin-shared out-of-frame alpha sequences.

The sequence was collected from a man aged 18 to 35 in good health. The chain recombines TRBV27 with TRBJ2-7; 10 bases fit TRBD2. Material for sequencing was naive T cells sorted from blood. CDR3 in amino acids: CASGRTSGYEQYF. The CDR3 bases are TGTGCCAGCGGACGGACTAGCGGATACGAGCAGTACTTC.